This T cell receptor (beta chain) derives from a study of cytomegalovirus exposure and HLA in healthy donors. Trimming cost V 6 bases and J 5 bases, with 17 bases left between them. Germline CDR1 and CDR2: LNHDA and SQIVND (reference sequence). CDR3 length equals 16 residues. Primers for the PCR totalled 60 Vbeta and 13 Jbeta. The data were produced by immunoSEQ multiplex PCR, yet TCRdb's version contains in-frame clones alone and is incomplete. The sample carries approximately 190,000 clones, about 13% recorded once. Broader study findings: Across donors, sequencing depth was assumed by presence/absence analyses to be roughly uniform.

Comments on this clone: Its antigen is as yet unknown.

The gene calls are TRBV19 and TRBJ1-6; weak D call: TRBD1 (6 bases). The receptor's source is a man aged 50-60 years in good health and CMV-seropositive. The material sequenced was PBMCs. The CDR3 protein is CASRSTRGGNNSPLHF. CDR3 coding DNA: TGTGCCAGTAGATCCACCAGGGGAGGGAATAATTCACCCCTCCACTTT.